The rows below give T cell receptor beta chains drawn from one sample of a study of cytomegalovirus exposure and HLA in healthy donors. The assay was immunoSEQ multiplex PCR, and TCRdb's table has in-frame clones only and misses some. This sample yields around 190,000 clones, of which more than 85% are seen a single time; approximately 1.7% belongs to the top ten. The sample taken for sequencing was PBMCs. These receptors came from a woman younger than 30 in good health and CMV-seronegative. The CDR3 runs from the conserved cysteine through the conserved F or W. Fields, in order: D gene, V gene, clone size, J gene, CDR3 DNA, CDR3 protein. A D gene is named only where the DNA matches it firmly. Expanded clones get a size class; other rows say once, few or many, or leave the size out.

>-|TRBV4-2|-|TRBJ1-4
TGTGCCAGCAGCCCGGTAGTCCCTAATGAAAAACTGTTTTTT
CASSPVVPNEKLFF
>-|TRBV7-9|once|TRBJ1-6
TGTGCCAGCAGACCTGGGCGCCTTCTGAATTCACCCCTCCACTTT
CASRPGRLLNSPLHF
>TRBD1|TRBV4-3|-|TRBJ2-1
TGCGCCAGCAGTCCCGGACAGGGGGGGTACAATGAGCAGTTCTTC
CASSPGQGGYNEQFF
>-|TRBV5-1|-|TRBJ2-2
TGCGCCAGCAGCTTGGTTCCGGGGGTGGAAACCGGGGAGCTGTTTTTT
CASSLVPGVETGELFF
>TRBD2|TRBV5-4|-|TRBJ2-7
TGTGCCAGCAGCCGGGGGACTAGTTCCCACGAGCAGTACTTC
CASSRGTSSHEQYF
>-|TRBV12-5|once|TRBJ2-3
TGTGCTAGTGCGGGGACTGGATTGACAGATACGCAGTATTTT
CASAGTGLTDTQYF
>-|TRBV10-3|-|TRBJ1-3
TGTGCCATCAGGAGAGGGGGGGTTGAAAACACCATATATTTT
CAIRRGGVENTIYF
>TRBD2|TRBV18|-|TRBJ2-1
TGTGCCAGCTCACCTCCGGGGGGGATCGGTGAGCAGTTCTTC
CASSPPGGIGEQFF
>-|TRBV10-3|-|TRBJ2-1
TGTGCCATCAGTGACCTAGCCTCCGGGTCCTACAATGAGCAGTTCTTC
CAISDLASGSYNEQFF
>TRBD1|TRBV2|-|TRBJ1-3
TGTGCCAGTCGGGACAGGGGAAACACCATATATTTT
CASRDRGNTIYF
>-|TRBV18|-|TRBJ1-2
TGTGCCAGCTCACCTGCATCCAGGGCAGATGGCTACACCTTC
CASSPASRADGYTF
>TRBD1|TRBV4-2|-|TRBJ1-1
TGTGCCAGCAGCCAAGATAGACAGGGGAGCTTGGAAGCTTTCTTT
CASSQDRQGSLEAFF
>-|TRBV7-2|-|TRBJ2-7
TGTGCCAGCAGCTTAGACTTGGTTAACCTATACGAGCAGTACTTC
CASSLDLVNLYEQYF
>-|TRBV7-2|-|TRBJ1-3
TGTGCCAGCAGCCCTAACCCCGGAAGCGTCAGGAGGGGAAACACCATATATTTT
CASSPNPGSVRRGNTIYF
>-|TRBV6-4|-|TRBJ1-1
TGTGCCAGCAGTCCGACACAGGTCAACACTGAAGCTTTCTTT
CASSPTQVNTEAFF
>TRBD1|TRBV30|many|TRBJ1-2
TGTGCCTGGAACCGGGACAGGCCCTATGGCTACACCTTC
CAWNRDRPYGYTF